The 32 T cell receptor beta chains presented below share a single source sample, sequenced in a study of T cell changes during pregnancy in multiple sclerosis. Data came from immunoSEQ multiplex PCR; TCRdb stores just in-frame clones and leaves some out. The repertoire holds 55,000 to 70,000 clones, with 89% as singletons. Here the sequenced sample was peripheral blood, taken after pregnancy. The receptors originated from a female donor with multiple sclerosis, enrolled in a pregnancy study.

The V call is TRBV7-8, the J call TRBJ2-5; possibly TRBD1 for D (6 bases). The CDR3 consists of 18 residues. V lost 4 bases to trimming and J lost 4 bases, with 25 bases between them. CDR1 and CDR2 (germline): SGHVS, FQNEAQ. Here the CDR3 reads CASSSRSIVQGWGETQYF. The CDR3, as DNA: TGTGCCAGCAGCTCCCGAAGCATAGTCCAGGGGTGGGGAGAGACCCAGTACTTC. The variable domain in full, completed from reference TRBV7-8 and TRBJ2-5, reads GAGVSQSPRYKVAKRGQDVALRCDPISGHVSLFWYQQALGQGPEFLTYFQNEAQLDKSGLPSDRFFAERPEGSVSTLKIQRTQQEDSAVYLCASSSRSIVQGWGETQYFGPGTRLLVL.

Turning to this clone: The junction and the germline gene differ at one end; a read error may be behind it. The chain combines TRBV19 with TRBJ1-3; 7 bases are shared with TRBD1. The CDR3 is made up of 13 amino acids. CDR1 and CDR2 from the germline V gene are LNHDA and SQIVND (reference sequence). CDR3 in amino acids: CASSINRGTTIYF. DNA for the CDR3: TGTGCCAGTAGTATTAACAGGGGAACCACCATATATTTT.

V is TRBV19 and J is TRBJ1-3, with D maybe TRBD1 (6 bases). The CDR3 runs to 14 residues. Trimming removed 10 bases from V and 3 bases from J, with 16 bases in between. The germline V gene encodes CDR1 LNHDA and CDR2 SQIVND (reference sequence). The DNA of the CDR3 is TGTGCCAACCCTGGGCAGGGGTATGGAAACACCATATATTTT. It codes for CANPGQGYGNTIYF.

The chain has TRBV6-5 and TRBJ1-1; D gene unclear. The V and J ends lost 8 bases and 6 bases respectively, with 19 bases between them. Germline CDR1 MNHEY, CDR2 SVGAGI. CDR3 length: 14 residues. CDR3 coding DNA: TGTGCCAGCGGAAGTTGGAGGGAGGAGGCTGAAGCTTTCTTT. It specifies CASGSWREEAEAFF.

The chain's CDR3 is CASSFRRWDTEAFF. The CDR3 DNA reads as TGTGCCAGCAGTTTTAGGAGATGGGACACTGAAGCTTTCTTT. The V and J genes are TRBV28 and TRBJ1-1; D gene unclear. V lost 3 bases and J 3 bases, leaving 11 bases between the germline ends. This CDR3 has 14 residues. Germline V CDR1 and CDR2: MDHEN, SYDVKM.

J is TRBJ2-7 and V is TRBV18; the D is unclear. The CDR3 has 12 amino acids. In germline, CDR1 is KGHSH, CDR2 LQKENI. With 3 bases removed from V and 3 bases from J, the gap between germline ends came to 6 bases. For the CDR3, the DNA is TGTGCCAGCTCACCCCAGATCTACGAGCAGTACTTC. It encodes CASSPQIYEQYF.

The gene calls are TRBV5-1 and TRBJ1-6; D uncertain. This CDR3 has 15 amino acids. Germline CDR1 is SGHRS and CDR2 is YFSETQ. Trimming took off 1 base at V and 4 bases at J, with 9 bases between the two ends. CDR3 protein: CASSLMRPYNSPLHF. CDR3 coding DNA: TGCGCCAGCAGCTTGATGCGCCCGTATAATTCACCCCTCCACTTT.

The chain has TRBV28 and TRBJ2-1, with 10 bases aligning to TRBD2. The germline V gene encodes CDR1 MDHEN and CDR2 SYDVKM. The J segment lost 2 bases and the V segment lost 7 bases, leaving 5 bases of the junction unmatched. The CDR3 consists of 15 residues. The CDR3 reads CASIRSGGAYNEQFF. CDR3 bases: TGTGCCAGCATCCGGAGCGGGGGGGCCTACAATGAGCAGTTCTTC.

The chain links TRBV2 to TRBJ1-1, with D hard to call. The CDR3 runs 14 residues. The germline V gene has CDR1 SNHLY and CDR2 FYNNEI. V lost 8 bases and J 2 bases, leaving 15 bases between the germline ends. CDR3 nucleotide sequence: TGTGCCAGCTGCTTAACCCGGTCTAACACTGAAGCTTTCTTT. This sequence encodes CASCLTRSNTEAFF.

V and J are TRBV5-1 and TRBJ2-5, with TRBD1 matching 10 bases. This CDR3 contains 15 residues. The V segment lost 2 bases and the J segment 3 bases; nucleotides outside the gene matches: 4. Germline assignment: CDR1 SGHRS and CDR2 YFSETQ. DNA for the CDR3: TGCGCCAGCAGCTTCGGACAGGGGGTTGAAGAGACCCAGTACTTC. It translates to CASSFGQGVEETQYF.

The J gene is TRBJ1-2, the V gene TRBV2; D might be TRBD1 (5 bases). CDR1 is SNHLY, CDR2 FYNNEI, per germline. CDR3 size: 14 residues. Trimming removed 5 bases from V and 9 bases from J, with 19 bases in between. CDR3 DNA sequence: TGTGCCAGCAGTCCCAGGGTTGGGGGGGAGAGCTACACCTTC. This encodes CASSPRVGGESYTF.

This CDR3 reads CASSLGLAGGRNEQFF. CDR3 DNA: TGCGCCAGCAGCTTGGGTCTAGCGGGGGGGAGGAATGAGCAGTTCTTC. The chain joins TRBV5-1 to TRBJ2-1; 12 bases align to TRBD2. With V trimmed by 0 bases and J by 7 bases, 5 bases remained unmatched. CDR1 and CDR2 from the germline V gene are SGHRS and YFSETQ. The CDR3 extends over 16 amino acids.

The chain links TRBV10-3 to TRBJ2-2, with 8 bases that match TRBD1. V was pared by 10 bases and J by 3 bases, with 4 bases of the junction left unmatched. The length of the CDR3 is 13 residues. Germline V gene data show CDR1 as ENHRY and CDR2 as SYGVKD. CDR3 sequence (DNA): TGTGCCACTCAGGGGGCGGACACCGGGGAGCTGTTTTTT. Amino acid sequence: CATQGADTGELFF.

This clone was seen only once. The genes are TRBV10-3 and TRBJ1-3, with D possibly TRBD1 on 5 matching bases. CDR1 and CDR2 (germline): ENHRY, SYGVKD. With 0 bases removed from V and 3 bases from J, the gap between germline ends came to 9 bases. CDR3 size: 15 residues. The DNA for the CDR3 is TGTGCCATCAGTGAGTCGATGGGACTTGGAAACACCATATATTTT. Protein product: CAISESMGLGNTIYF.

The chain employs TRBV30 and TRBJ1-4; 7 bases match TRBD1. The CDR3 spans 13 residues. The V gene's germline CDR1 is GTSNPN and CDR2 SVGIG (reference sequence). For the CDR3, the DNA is TGTGCTATGTCCGGGACAGTGAATGAAAAACTGTTTTTT. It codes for CAMSGTVNEKLFF.

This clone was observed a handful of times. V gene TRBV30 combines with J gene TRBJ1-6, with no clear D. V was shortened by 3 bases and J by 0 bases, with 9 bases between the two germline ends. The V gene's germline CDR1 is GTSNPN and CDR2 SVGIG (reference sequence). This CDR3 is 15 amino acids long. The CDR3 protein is CAWRVTSSYNSPLHF. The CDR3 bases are TGTGCCTGGAGAGTCACTAGCTCCTATAATTCACCCCTCCACTTT.

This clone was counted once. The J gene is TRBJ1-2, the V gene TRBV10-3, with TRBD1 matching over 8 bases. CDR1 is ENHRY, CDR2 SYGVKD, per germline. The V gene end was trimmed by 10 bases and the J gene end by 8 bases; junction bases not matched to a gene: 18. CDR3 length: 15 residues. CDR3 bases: TGTGCCACCTACTGGGCGACAGGGGATATCAGGGGCTACACCTTC. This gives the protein CATYWATGDIRGYTF.

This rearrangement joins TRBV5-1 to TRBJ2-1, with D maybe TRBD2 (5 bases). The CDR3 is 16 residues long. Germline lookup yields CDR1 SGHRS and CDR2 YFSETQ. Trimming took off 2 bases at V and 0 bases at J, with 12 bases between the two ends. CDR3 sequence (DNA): TGCGCCAGCAGCTTCCTTGCGGGTGGCTCCTACAATGAGCAGTTCTTC. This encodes CASSFLAGGSYNEQFF.

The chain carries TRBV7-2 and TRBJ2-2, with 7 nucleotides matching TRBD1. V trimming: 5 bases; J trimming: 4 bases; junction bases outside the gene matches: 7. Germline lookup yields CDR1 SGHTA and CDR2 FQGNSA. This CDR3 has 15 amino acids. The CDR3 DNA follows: TGTGCCAGCAGCAAAGACAGGGTGCGCACCGGGGAGCTGTTTTTT. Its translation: CASSKDRVRTGELFF.

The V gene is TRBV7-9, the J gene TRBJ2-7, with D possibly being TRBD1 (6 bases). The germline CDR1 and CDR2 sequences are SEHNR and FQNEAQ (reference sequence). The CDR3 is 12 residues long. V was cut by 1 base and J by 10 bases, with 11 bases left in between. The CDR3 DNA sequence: TGTGCCAGCAGCTTAGATAGGGGACACCAGTACTTC. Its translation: CASSLDRGHQYF.

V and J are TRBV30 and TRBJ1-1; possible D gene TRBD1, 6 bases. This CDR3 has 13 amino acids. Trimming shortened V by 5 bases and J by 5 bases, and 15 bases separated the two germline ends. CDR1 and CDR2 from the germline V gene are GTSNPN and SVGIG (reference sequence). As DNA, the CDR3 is TGTGCCTGGGTCTCACAGGGAGGGACTGAAGCTTTCTTT. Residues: CAWVSQGGTEAFF.

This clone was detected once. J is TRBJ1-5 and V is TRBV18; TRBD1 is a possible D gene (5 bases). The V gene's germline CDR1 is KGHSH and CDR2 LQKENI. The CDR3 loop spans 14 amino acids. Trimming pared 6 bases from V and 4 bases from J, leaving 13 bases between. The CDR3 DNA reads TGTGCCAGCTCCCCCGGGGGTCGGAATCAGCCCCAGCATTTT. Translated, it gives CASSPGGRNQPQHF.

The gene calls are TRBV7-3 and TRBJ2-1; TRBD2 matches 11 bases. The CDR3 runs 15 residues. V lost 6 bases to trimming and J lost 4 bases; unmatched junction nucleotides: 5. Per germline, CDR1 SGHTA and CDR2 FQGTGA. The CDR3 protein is CASSYGLAGYNEQFF. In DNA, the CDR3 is TGTGCCAGCAGTTACGGACTAGCGGGTTACAATGAGCAGTTCTTC.

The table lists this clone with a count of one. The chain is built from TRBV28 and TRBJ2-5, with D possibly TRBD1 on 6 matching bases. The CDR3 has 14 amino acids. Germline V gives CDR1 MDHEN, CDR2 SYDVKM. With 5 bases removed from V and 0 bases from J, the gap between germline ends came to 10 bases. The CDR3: CASSLRDNQETQYF. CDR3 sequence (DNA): TGTGCCAGCAGTCTCCGGGACAACCAAGAGACCCAGTACTTC.

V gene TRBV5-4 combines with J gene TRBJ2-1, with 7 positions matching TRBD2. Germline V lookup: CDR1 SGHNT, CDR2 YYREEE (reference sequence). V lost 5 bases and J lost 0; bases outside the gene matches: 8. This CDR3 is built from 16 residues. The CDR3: CASRWGGVSSYNEQFF. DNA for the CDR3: TGTGCCAGCAGGTGGGGGGGGGTAAGCTCCTACAATGAGCAGTTCTTC.

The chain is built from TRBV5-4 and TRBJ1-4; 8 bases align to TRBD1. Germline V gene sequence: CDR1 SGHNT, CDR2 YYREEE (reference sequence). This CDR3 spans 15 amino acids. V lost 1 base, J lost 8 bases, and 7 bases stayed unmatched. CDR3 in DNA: TGTGCCAGCAGCTTGCATCCGACAGGGGACGAAAAACTGTTTTTT. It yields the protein CASSLHPTGDEKLFF.

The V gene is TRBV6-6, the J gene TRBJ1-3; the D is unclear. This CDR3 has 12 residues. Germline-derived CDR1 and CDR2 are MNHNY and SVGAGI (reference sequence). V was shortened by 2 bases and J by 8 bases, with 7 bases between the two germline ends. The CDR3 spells CASSYGADTIYF. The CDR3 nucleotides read TGTGCCAGCAGTTACGGAGCGGACACCATATATTTT.

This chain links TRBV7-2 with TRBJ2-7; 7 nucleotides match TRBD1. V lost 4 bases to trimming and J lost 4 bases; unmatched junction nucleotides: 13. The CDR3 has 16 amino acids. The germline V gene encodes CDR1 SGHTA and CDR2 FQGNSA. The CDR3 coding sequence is TGTGCCAGCAGCTACGGTTCCTGGGACAGACTTTACGAGCAGTACTTC. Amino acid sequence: CASSYGSWDRLYEQYF.

The CDR3 loop reads CASSLSGLRDYGYTF. DNA for the CDR3: TGCGCCAGCAGCTTATCCGGCCTTCGGGACTATGGCTACACCTTC. The rearrangement links TRBV5-1 to TRBJ1-2; D unresolved. V was clipped by 2 bases and J by 3 bases, with 14 bases between them. Germline V lookup: CDR1 SGHRS, CDR2 YFSETQ. The CDR3 contains 15 residues. Full variable domain (missing parts from reference TRBV5-1 and TRBJ1-2): KAGVTQTPRYLIKTRGQQVTLSCSPISGHRSVSWYQQTPGQGLQFLFEYFSETQRNKGNFPGRFSGRQFSNSRSEMNVSTLELGDSALYLCASSLSGLRDYGYTFGSGTRLTVV.

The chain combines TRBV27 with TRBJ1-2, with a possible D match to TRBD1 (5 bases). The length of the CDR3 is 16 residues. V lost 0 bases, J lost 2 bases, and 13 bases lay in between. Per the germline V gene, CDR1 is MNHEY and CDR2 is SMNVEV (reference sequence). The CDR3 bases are TGTGCCAGCAGTTTATCCCTTGACAGAATCAACTATGGCTACACCTTC. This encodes CASSLSLDRINYGYTF.

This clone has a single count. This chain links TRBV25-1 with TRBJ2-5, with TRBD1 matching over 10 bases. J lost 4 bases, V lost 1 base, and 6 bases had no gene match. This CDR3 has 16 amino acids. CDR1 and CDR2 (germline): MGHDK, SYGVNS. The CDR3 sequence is CASSESRTGGGETQYF. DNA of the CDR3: TGTGCCAGCAGTGAATCCCGGACAGGGGGTGGAGAGACCCAGTACTTC.

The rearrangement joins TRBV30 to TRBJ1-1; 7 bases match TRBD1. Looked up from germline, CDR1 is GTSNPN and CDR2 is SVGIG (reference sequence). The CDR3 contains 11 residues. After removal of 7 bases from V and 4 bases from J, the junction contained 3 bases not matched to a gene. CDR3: CAYAGGTEAFF. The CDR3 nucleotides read TGTGCCTACGCAGGGGGCACTGAAGCTTTCTTT.